Presented here are 17 T cell receptor beta chains from one specimen sequenced in a study of OX40 agonist ivuxolimab in advanced cancers. TCRdb keeps only in-frame clones here, not all; method: immunoSEQ multiplex PCR. The sample shows some 60,000 clones, about nine tenths of them seen only once. Sequencing used CD4+ or CD8+ T cells sorted from blood, obtained in a trial of the OX40 agonist ivuxolimab. Receptors were obtained from an adult with an advanced solid tumor such as melanoma, head and neck, liver or kidney cancer.

This chain joins TRBV2 and TRBJ1-2; weak D call: TRBD1 (6 bases). The length of the CDR3 is 13 residues. Germline values: CDR1 SNHLY, CDR2 FYNNEI. The ends were cut back, 6 bases at V and 3 bases at J, with 11 bases in the middle. The CDR3 spells CASRKGGDYGYTF. The DNA of the CDR3 is TGTGCCAGCAGGAAGGGGGGTGACTATGGCTACACCTTC.

This clone was seen once. The genes are TRBV7-8 and TRBJ2-5, with TRBD2 as a possible D gene (5 bases). The germline V gene encodes CDR1 SGHVS and CDR2 FQNEAQ. V lost 3 bases and J lost 1, with 6 bases in between. This CDR3 is built from 13 residues. The CDR3 DNA is TGTGCCAGCAGCTTTGGGAGCCAAGAGACCCAGTACTTC. Its protein is CASSFGSQETQYF.

The rearrangement joins TRBV18 to TRBJ1-5, with 8 bases identical to TRBD1. Per the germline V gene, CDR1 is KGHSH and CDR2 is LQKENI. V was pared by 5 bases and J by 7 bases, with 4 bases of the junction left unmatched. This CDR3 region has 13 residues. The CDR3 here is CASSGQGGQPQHF. The CDR3 DNA follows: TGTGCCAGCTCAGGACAGGGAGGGCAGCCCCAGCATTTT.

V is TRBV6-6 and J is TRBJ1-2; no clear D gene. Germline V gives CDR1 MNHNY, CDR2 SVGAGI (reference sequence). This CDR3 contains 13 residues. V was pared by 6 bases and J by 5 bases, with 13 bases between. CDR3 protein: CASSQDGRYGYTF. The CDR3 bases are TGTGCCAGCAGCCAGGACGGGAGATATGGCTACACCTTC.

This chain links TRBV28 with TRBJ2-7, with 11 nucleotides matching TRBD2. CDR1 and CDR2 from the germline V gene are MDHEN and SYDVKM. The junction had 6 bases not matched to a gene; V was cut back by 5 bases and J by 6 bases. CDR3 length equals 14 residues. The CDR3 here is CASSAGTSGGEQYF. The CDR3 nucleotides are TGTGCCAGCAGTGCCGGGACTAGCGGAGGCGAGCAGTACTTC.

The chain is built from TRBV6-5 and TRBJ2-3, with D hard to call. V lost 2 bases and J lost 5, with 11 bases in between. The CDR3 is 14 amino acids. Germline-derived CDR1 and CDR2 are MNHEY and SVGAGI. CDR3 amino acids: CASSYDVKGDTQYF. CDR3 nucleotide sequence: TGTGCCAGCAGTTACGACGTAAAGGGAGATACGCAGTATTTT.

Concerning this clone itself: The germline gene is not matched at one end of the junction; a read error may be the cause. V is TRBV7-7 and J is TRBJ2-2, with D possibly TRBD2 on 5 matching bases. The CDR3 totals 14 residues. Per germline, CDR1 SSHAT and CDR2 FNYEAQ (reference sequence). The CDR3 here is CASSLDLATGELFF. CDR3 sequence (DNA): TGTGCTAGCAGCTTAGACTTAGCGACCGGGGAGCTGTTTTTT. Drawing the rest from reference TRBV7-7 and TRBJ2-2, the complete variable domain is GAGVSQSPRYKVTKRGQDVTLRCDPISSHATLYWYQQALGQGPEFLTYFNYEAQPDKSGLPSDRFSAERPEGSISTLTIQRTEQRDSAMYRCASSLDLATGELFFGEGSRLTVL.

The CDR3 DNA sequence: TGTGCCAGCAGCTTGGGGGTCGAAGAGACCCAGTACTTC. Protein product: CASSLGVEETQYF. The chain has TRBV11-3 and TRBJ2-5, with D possibly called TRBD1 or TRBD2 (5 bases each). The CDR3 length is 13 residues. Looked up from germline, CDR1 is SGHNT and CDR2 is YENEEA. V lost 3 bases and J lost 3, with 8 bases in between.

A few counts support this clone. The V call is TRBV6-5, the J call TRBJ1-1; 7 bases match TRBD1. Germline V CDR1 and CDR2: MNHEY, SVGAGI. The V and J ends lost 4 bases and 1 base, in that order; junction bases with no gene match: 9. CDR3 size: 16 residues. The CDR3 nucleotides are TGTGCCAGCAGTTCCGTCTCGACAGGGAGGAACACTGAAGCTTTCTTT. Protein sequence: CASSSVSTGRNTEAFF.

This chain links TRBV5-4 with TRBJ1-2; the D is unclear. The CDR3 is 14 amino acids. Germline CDR1 and CDR2: SGHNT and YYREEE (reference sequence). Deletions cut 5 bases from V and 3 bases from J, with 14 bases between. CDR3 sequence reads: CASSSPDRYYGYTF. DNA of the CDR3: TGTGCCAGCAGTAGCCCAGACCGGTACTATGGCTACACCTTC.

In nucleotides, the CDR3 is TGTGCCAGCAACCTTGCCCCCGGGACCGGGGAGCTGTTTTTT. Translated: CASNLAPGTGELFF. V usage is TRBV2 and J usage is TRBJ2-2, with D unresolved. V shed 7 bases and J shed 5 bases, with 14 bases lying between them. CDR3 length: 14 amino acids. Germline V gene sequence: CDR1 SNHLY, CDR2 FYNNEI.

This clone has more than one count but fewer than ten. The chain couples TRBV6-6 to TRBJ1-4; tentatively, D is TRBD1 (5 bases). With 7 bases removed from V and 8 bases from J, the gap between germline ends came to 17 bases. The CDR3 has 14 residues. The germline CDR1 and CDR2 sequences are MNHNY and SVGAGI (reference sequence). The chain's CDR3 is CASKTMGREEKLFF. Written as DNA, the CDR3 is TGTGCCAGCAAAACTATGGGCAGGGAAGAAAAACTGTTTTTT.

This chain connects TRBV28 to TRBJ2-6, with 8 bases that match TRBD1. This CDR3 contains 18 residues. The junction had 14 bases not matched to a gene; V was cut back by 10 bases and J by 0 bases. Germline V CDR1 and CDR2: MDHEN, SYDVKM. The CDR3 is CAISPHAGGHSGANVLTF. As DNA, the CDR3 is TGTGCCATCTCTCCTCACGCAGGGGGCCACTCTGGGGCCAACGTCCTGACTTTC.

V and J are TRBV18 and TRBJ2-2; weak D call: TRBD2 (6 bases). The germline gives CDR1 KGHSH, CDR2 LQKENI. The germline V and J ends were trimmed by 4 bases and 0 bases, with 18 bases remaining between them. CDR3 length equals 18 residues. CDR3 DNA: TGTGCCAGCTCACTATCGGTTGTTAGCGGTGCGAACACCGGGGAGCTGTTTTTT. Its protein product is CASSLSVVSGANTGELFF.

V is TRBV19 and J is TRBJ2-2; D gene ambiguous. In germline, CDR1 is LNHDA, CDR2 SQIVND (reference sequence). The CDR3 runs 13 residues. The V gene lost 4 bases and the J gene lost 6 bases, with 9 bases spanning the gap. CDR3 in amino acids: CASSKFSAGELFF. In nucleotides, the CDR3 is TGTGCCAGTAGTAAATTCAGCGCCGGGGAGCTGTTTTTT.

The chain recombines TRBV7-2 with TRBJ2-2, with 8 bases lining up with TRBD1. Germline V gene lookup returns CDR1 SGHTA and CDR2 FQGNSA. This CDR3 is built from 16 residues. V shed 2 bases and J 8 bases; nucleotides not matched to a gene: 10. CDR3 DNA: TGTGCCAGCAGCTTAACCCCCGGTGGGGACAGGGGGGAGCTGTTTTTT. Its translation is CASSLTPGGDRGELFF.

The chain is built from TRBV4-1 and TRBJ2-5; 7 bases fit TRBD1. The CDR3 sequence is 17 residues long. V was clipped by 0 bases and J by 2 bases; unmatched bases: 9. The germline V gene encodes CDR1 MGHRA and CDR2 YSYEKL. DNA of the CDR3: TGCGCCAGCAGCCAAGAGAAGGGACAGAGAAAACAAGAGACCCAGTACTTC. Translated: CASSQEKGQRKQETQYF.